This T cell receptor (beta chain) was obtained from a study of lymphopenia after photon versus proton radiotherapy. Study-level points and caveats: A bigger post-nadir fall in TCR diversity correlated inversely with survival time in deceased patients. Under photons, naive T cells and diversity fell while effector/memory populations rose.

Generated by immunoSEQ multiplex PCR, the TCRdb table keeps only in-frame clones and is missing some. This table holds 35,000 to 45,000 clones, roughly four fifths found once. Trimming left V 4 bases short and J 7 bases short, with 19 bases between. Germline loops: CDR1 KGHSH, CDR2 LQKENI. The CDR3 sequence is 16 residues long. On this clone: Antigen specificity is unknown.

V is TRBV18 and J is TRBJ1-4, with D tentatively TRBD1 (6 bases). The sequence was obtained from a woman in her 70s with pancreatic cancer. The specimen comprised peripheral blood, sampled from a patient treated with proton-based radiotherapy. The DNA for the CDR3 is TGTGCCAGCTCACTCCAGTCCCAACAGGGCGGTGAAAAACTGTTTTTT. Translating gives CASSLQSQQGGEKLFF.